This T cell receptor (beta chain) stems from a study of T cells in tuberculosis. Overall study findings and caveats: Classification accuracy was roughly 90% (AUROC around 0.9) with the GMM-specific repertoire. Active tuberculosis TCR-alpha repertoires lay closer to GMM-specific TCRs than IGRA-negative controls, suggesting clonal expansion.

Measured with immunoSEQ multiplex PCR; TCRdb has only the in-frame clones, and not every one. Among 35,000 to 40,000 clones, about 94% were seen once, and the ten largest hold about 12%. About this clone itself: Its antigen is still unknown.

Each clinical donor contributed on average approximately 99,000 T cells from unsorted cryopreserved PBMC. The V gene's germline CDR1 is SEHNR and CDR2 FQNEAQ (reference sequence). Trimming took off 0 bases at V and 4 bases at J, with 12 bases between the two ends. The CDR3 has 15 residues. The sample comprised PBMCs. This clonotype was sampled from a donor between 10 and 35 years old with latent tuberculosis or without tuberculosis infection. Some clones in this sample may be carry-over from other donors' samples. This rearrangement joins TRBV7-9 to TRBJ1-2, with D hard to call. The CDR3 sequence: CASSLALESIYGYTF. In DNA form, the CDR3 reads TGTGCCAGCAGCTTAGCGCTTGAGAGCATCTATGGCTACACCTTC.